The 14 T cell receptor beta chains given below trace back to one sample, sequenced in a study of tissue T cells after allogeneic stem cell transplantation. TCRdb keeps only in-frame clones here, not all; method: immunoSEQ multiplex PCR. The sample carries under 8,500 clones, roughly half recorded once. Time point meaning: mouse harvest day 7 after allogeneic transplant. The graft held 10^6 splenic CD5+ T cells and 10^7 T-cell-depleted bone marrow cells. Sequenced sample: gut tissue. The receptors were sampled from a female BALB/c mouse given C57BL/6 T cells with graft-versus-host disease after an allogeneic hematopoietic cell transplant.

A remark on this clone: The gene names here belong to mouse. From the germline J gene comes the end of the CDR3, since the read stops 1 residue before it. The chain recombines TRBV14 with TRBJ1-2, with D maybe TRBD1 (5 bases). V dropped 2 bases and J dropped 3 bases, with 8 bases sitting between them. There are 13 residues in the CDR3. Per germline, CDR1 SGHDT and CDR2 FRDEAV. CDR3 bases read: TGTGCCAGCAGTTTGACCAGGGACTCCGACTACACC. Translation: CASSLTRDSDYT. The entire CDR3 reads CASSLTRDSDYTF. The full variable domain, rest sourced from reference TRBV14 and TRBJ1-2, is EAGVTQSPRYAVLQEGQAVSFWCDPISGHDTLYWYQQPRDQGPQLLVYFRDEAVIDNSQLPSDRFSAVRPKGTNSTLKIQSAKQGDTATYLCASSLTRDSDYTFGSGTRLLVI.

With respect to this clone: These gene names are mouse names. The observed sequence ends 1 residue before the CDR3 terminus, with the missing tail filled in from the germline J gene. The rearrangement joins TRBV12-1 to TRBJ2-5, with D perhaps TRBD2 (6 bases). The germline CDR1 and CDR2 sequences are SGHSN and HYEKVE. The V end lost 0 bases, the J end lost 2 bases, and 8 bases lay between the germline ends. The CDR3 extends over 14 amino acids. CDR3 bases read: TGTGCCAGCTCTCTCGCTGGGGTCCAAGACACCCAGTAC. As protein: CASSLAGVQDTQY. Given in full, the CDR3 is CASSLAGVQDTQYF.

Details on this clone: The listed genes are named as in mouse. The CDR3 is cut off 1 residue early in the read; its end comes from the germline J gene. The chain recombines TRBV26 with TRBJ2-1, with 9 bases matching TRBD1. The CDR3 spans 14 residues. The ends lost 6 bases at V and 4 bases at J; junction bases unmatched: 4. The germline V gene encodes CDR1 KGHPV and CDR2 FQNQEV (reference sequence). The CDR3 spells CASSRTGVYAEQFF. The CDR3 bases that were read are TGTGCCAGCAGCCGGACAGGGGTTTATGCTGAGCAGTTC.

As regards this clone: Genes and germline are mouse. The read ends 1 residue shy of where the CDR3 ends; the end is completed using the germline J gene. J is TRBJ1-1 and V is TRBV29; 9 bases agree with TRBD1. The ends lost 6 bases at V and 4 bases at J; junction bases unmatched: 6. Germline loops: CDR1 MSHET, CDR2 SYDVDS. CDR3 length: 14 residues. The covered CDR3 bases are TGTGCTAGCAGACCGGGACAGGGAGGCACAGAAGTCTTC. This codes for CASRPGQGGTEVF. The CDR3 reads in full as CASRPGQGGTEVFF. The full variable domain, rest sourced from reference TRBV29 and TRBJ1-1, is DMKVTQMPRYLIKRMGENVLLECGQDMSHETMYWYRQDPGLGLQLIYISYDVDSNSEGDIPKGYRVSRKKREHFSLILDSAKTNQTSVYFCASRPGQGGTEVFFGKGTRLTVV.

Concerning this clone: Gene names and germline match the mouse. The read halts 1 residue ahead of the CDR3 end, with the missing end drawn from the germline J gene. The J gene is TRBJ2-1, the V gene TRBV2; D may be TRBD2 (5 bases). This CDR3 has 14 residues. Between the trimmed V and J ends, which lost 2 bases and 4 bases, there was a span of 9 bases. Germline V CDR1 and CDR2: LGHNA, YSYQKL. This CDR3 reads CASSQRTPYAEQFF. The CDR3 bases that were read are TGTGCCAGCAGCCAACGGACTCCATATGCTGAGCAGTTC.

This clone was counted a few times. Gene labels here are mouse ones. The CDR3 end lies 1 residue beyond the end of the read and is filled in from the germline J gene. The chain couples TRBV23 to TRBJ2-7; the D call TRBD1 from the table was never checked on the DNA. CDR1 and CDR2 from the germline V gene are KGHTA and FQNQQP. There are 14 residues in the CDR3. The DNA read from the CDR3 is TGCTCCAGCAGTCAAAGACAGGGGGCGGGAGAACAGTAC. Residues: CSSSQRQGAGEQY. The CDR3 reads in full as CSSSQRQGAGEQYF.

With respect to this clone: The gene symbols are mouse symbols. The read falls 1 residue short of the CDR3 end, and the missing part is taken from the germline J gene. The chain has TRBV26 and TRBJ2-7; possibly TRBD1 for D (6 bases). CDR3 length: 14 amino acids. Trimming left V 4 bases short and J 0 bases short, with 10 bases between. The germline V gene encodes CDR1 KGHPV and CDR2 FQNQEV (reference sequence). The DNA read from the CDR3 is TGTGCCAGCAGTCGGGGACAAAGCTCCTATGAACAGTAC. Translation: CASSRGQSSYEQY. The CDR3 in its entirety is CASSRGQSSYEQYF.

Of note for this clone: Each gene name is a mouse one. Read data end 1 residue before the CDR3 end; the end is taken from the germline J gene. The chain is built from TRBV26 and TRBJ2-2, with unresolved D. The germline CDR1 and CDR2 sequences are KGHPV and FQNQEV (reference sequence). The CDR3 is made up of 12 amino acids. Trimming took off 2 bases at V and 5 bases at J, with 3 bases between the two ends. The part of the CDR3 DNA that was read is TGTGCCAGCAGTCTGGGGACCGGGCAGCTCTAC. Protein: CASSLGTGQLY. The full CDR3 sequence reads CASSLGTGQLYF.

This clone has only a few counts. Gene names refer to mouse genes. Sequencing ends 1 residue short of the CDR3 end; the germline J gene provides the rest. This chain connects TRBV20 to TRBJ1-6; unclear D gene. TRBJ1-6 is treated as an ORF (open reading frame) with a function not yet certain. Looked up from germline, CDR1 is GFQATS and CDR2 is STVNSAI. V lost 0 bases to trimming and J lost 0 bases, with 6 bases between them. The CDR3 runs to 15 residues. The covered CDR3 bases are TGTGGTGCTAGGGAAGGGTATTCCTATAATTCGCCCCTCTAC. Translated, it gives CGAREGYSYNSPLY. The full CDR3 is CGAREGYSYNSPLYF.

This clone was detected only a few times. Germline and genes here are mouse. The read ends 1 residue before the CDR3 terminus; that terminus is restored from the germline J gene. V gene TRBV16 combines with J gene TRBJ2-7, with 9 bases that match TRBD1. CDR1 and CDR2 from the germline V gene are SGHSA and FRNQAP. Trimming cost V 3 bases and J 7 bases; bases outside gene matches: 4. This CDR3 contains 13 residues. CDR3 DNA (partial): TGTGCAAGCAGCTTTGACAGGGGGTGGGAACAGTAC. Its translation is CASSFDRGWEQY. The entire CDR3 is CASSFDRGWEQYF. The full variable domain, in which reference TRBV16 and TRBJ2-7 provide the parts outside the CDR3, is NAGVIQTPRHKVTGKGQEATLWCEPISGHSAVFWYRQTIVQGLEFLTYFRNQAPIDDSGMPKERFSAQMPNQSHSTLKIQSTQPQDSAVYLCASSFDRGWEQYFGPGTRLTVL.

As for this clone: Mouse gene names and germline throughout. The read halts 1 residue ahead of the CDR3 end, with the missing end drawn from the germline J gene. V and J are TRBV26 and TRBJ1-1; 9 nucleotides agree with TRBD1. The germline V gene encodes CDR1 KGHPV and CDR2 FQNQEV (reference sequence). The CDR3 contains 15 residues. V dropped 3 bases and J dropped 1; count of bases not matched to a gene: 3. The DNA read from the CDR3 is TGTGCCAGCAGTCTTTCGACAGGGGGAAACACAGAAGTCTTC. Translation gives CASSLSTGGNTEVF. The full-length CDR3 reads as CASSLSTGGNTEVFF.

By sample fraction, this clone is large. Mouse gene names and germline throughout. The CDR3: CASSSDNSYEQYF. The CDR3 DNA, read in part, is TGTGCCAGCAGCTCTGACAACTCCTATGAACAGTAC. The V gene is TRBV15, the J gene TRBJ2-7; D not resolved. Coverage ceases 1 residue before the CDR3 finishes, and the germline J gene fills in the end. The CDR3 is made up of 13 amino acids. Deletions cut 6 bases from V and 0 bases from J, with 9 bases between. Germline V gene data show CDR1 as SGHND and CDR2 as FRSKSL.

Concerning this clone: Genes and germline come from the mouse. The read ends 1 residue shy of where the CDR3 ends; the end is completed using the germline J gene. V is TRBV23 and J is TRBJ2-4; the D call of TRBD2 is as the table states it, not checked on the DNA. CDR1 KGHTA and CDR2 FQNQQP come from the germline V gene. The CDR3 consists of 13 residues. CDR3 DNA, as far as it was read: TGCTCCAGCACCCCTAATAGTCAAAACACCTTGTAC. Translating it yields CSSTPNSQNTLY. The entire CDR3 protein reads CSSTPNSQNTLYF.

This clone is medium-sized within its sample. The gene names here belong to mouse. The CDR3 end lies 1 residue beyond the end of the read and is filled in from the germline J gene. J is TRBJ2-7 and V is TRBV23; the listed D gene, TRBD2, was not tested against the DNA. The germline V gene encodes CDR1 KGHTA and CDR2 FQNQQP. CDR3 size: 15 residues. The sequenced part of the CDR3 DNA is TGCTCCAGCAGTCAATTTACTGGGGGGGCGCGTGAACAGTAC. Its protein product is CSSSQFTGGAREQY. The full CDR3 reads CSSSQFTGGAREQYF. Supplemented by reference TRBV23 and TRBJ2-7, the full variable domain reads DAAVTQKPRYLIKMKGQEAEMKCIPEKGHTAVFWYQQKQSKELKFLIYFQNQQPLDQIDMVKERFSAVCPSSSLCSLGIRTCEAEDSALYLCSSSQFTGGAREQYFGPGTRLTVL.